This TCR beta chain stems from a study of blood T cell repertoires in COVID-19. V was trimmed by 3 bases and J by 4 bases, leaving 9 bases between them. This CDR3 is built from 14 residues. Germline V lookup: CDR1 MNHEY, CDR2 SVGEGT. Participant age was roughly 18 to 89 years, and participants resided in about two dozen US areas. In the authors' workflow: How many nucleated cells were present was estimated from reference gene primer amplification. TCRdb's table, derived via immunoSEQ multiplex PCR, lists solely in-frame clones and lacks some. That table is the source of V, J and clone size, and D and trimming were worked out from the DNA. The sample holds 150,000 to 200,000 clones; approximately 89% are singletons and the top ten take approximately 2.1%.

The chain has TRBV6-2 or TRBV6-3 and TRBJ1-4; the D is unclear. This clonotype originated in a woman between 40 and 50 years old with acute COVID-19. The sequenced material came from PBMCs or T cells enriched from blood (not recorded which). DNA of the CDR3: TGTGCCAGCAGTTATAGAAATGGTAATGAAAAACTGTTTTTT. Amino acid sequence: CASSYRNGNEKLFF.